This T cell receptor beta chain was recorded in a study of response to subunit inactivated influenza vaccine. Trimming took 0 bases from V and 0 from J, leaving 6 bases between them. CDR1 and CDR2 (germline): DFQATT, SNEGSKA (reference sequence). The CDR3 spans 14 residues. As concerns this clonotype: Its target is unknown.

Points from the study as a whole: With each seasonal influenza vaccination, the authors suggested, few new T cells are recruited.

MiXCR, run by TCRdb on the RT-PCR reads, gives a single entry per CDR3 protein. The profile shows over 150,000 distinct CDR3 sequences, roughly 10% of them singletons. Sequenced here: CD8+ T cells sorted from PBMCs, sampled about 24 months after vaccination. This chain joins TRBV20-1 and TRBJ1-5; D gene unclear. The receptor comes from a man aged 50-75 years who received an inactivated influenza vaccine. The CDR3 loop is CSARDIYSNQPQHF. The CDR3 nucleotides read TGCAGTGCTAGAGATATTTATAGCAATCAGCCCCAGCATTTT.